Shown below are 10 T cell receptor beta chains from a single sample sequenced in a study of memory CD4+ T cells and cytomegalovirus serostatus (dated by TCRdb to 2018 to 2020). Receptor libraries were prepared by the immunoSEQ multiplex PCR assay. TCRdb retrieved this table from immuneACCESS and kept in-frame rearrangements only. Not all clones are present; in checked studies, unresolved V genes account for under half, and no reason is known for the remainder. For this sample the table gives tens of thousands of clones, of which about 80% were detected only once. Of the sample, more than 2.5% is held by the ten largest clones. Single viable CD3+CD4+CD8-CD45RO+ cells were sorted as memory CD4+ T cells on a FACSAria II. Sample: memory CD4+ T cells from blood. The source of these receptors is an adult in good health and CMV-seropositive.

This chain uses TRBV7-2 with TRBJ2-3, with 7 bases that match TRBD1. Looked up from germline, CDR1 is SGHTA and CDR2 is FQGNSA. CDR3 size: 14 residues. J gave up 1 base and V 4 bases, and 2 bases lay outside the gene matches. CDR3: CASSWGTGTDTQYF. For the CDR3, the DNA is TGTGCCAGCAGCTGGGGGACAGGCACAGATACGCAGTATTTT.

The rearrangement links TRBV11-2 to TRBJ1-2; the match to TRBD1 covers 8 bases. Germline CDR1 SGHAT, CDR2 FQNNGV. This CDR3 comprises 17 residues. The junction had 15 bases not matched to a gene; V was cut back by 5 bases and J by 4 bases. CDR3 in DNA: TGTGCCAGCAGCCGGGCGCGGGGGGCAGGGGGCGGCTATGGCTACACCTTC. Translating it yields CASSRARGAGGGYGYTF.

The chain links TRBV4-3 to TRBJ1-5; D gene unclear. Per germline, CDR1 LGHNA and CDR2 YSLEER. V was clipped by 1 base and J by 7 bases, with 8 bases between them. CDR3 length: 13 amino acids. The CDR3 sequence: CASSQGGRQPQHF. In DNA form, the CDR3 reads TGCGCCAGCAGCCAAGGCGGCAGGCAGCCCCAGCATTTT.

The chain employs TRBV9 and TRBJ2-5; D remains unclear. The CDR3 is 13 residues long. Between the trimmed V and J ends, which lost 2 bases and 3 bases, there was a span of 8 bases. Germline lookup yields CDR1 SGDLS and CDR2 YYNGEE. The CDR3 loop is CASSVSPKETQYF. CDR3 DNA: TGTGCCAGCAGCGTTTCCCCTAAAGAGACCCAGTACTTC.

The rearrangement joins TRBV4-3 to TRBJ2-1; 12 bases are shared with TRBD2. The CDR3 sequence is 17 residues long. Germline CDR1 is LGHNA and CDR2 is YSLEER. After removal of 4 bases from V and 4 bases from J, the junction contained 8 bases not matched to a gene. The CDR3 coding sequence is TGCGCCAGCAGCCGAGAACTCCTAGCGGGGGGGTACAATGAGCAGTTCTTC. Translation: CASSRELLAGGYNEQFF.

V and J are TRBV11-2 and TRBJ2-2; D is perhaps TRBD1 or TRBD2 (5 bases each). V lost 5 bases and J 3 bases, leaving 16 bases between the germline ends. This CDR3 is 16 amino acids long. CDR1 and CDR2 (germline): SGHAT, FQNNGV. The CDR3 coding sequence is TGTGCCAGCAGCCAGATCCGAGGGGTTCACACCGGGGAGCTGTTTTTT. It yields the protein CASSQIRGVHTGELFF.

The chain recombines TRBV29-1 with TRBJ2-3; possibly TRBD1 or TRBD2 for D (6 bases each). CDR1 is SQVTM, CDR2 ANQGSEA, per germline. The CDR3 is made up of 15 amino acids. V shed 6 bases and J shed 5 bases, with 21 bases lying between them. CDR3 region: CSVGRLGGQEDTQYF. In DNA, the CDR3 is TGCAGCGTGGGGAGGCTGGGGGGCCAGGAAGATACGCAGTATTTT.

V gene TRBV27 combines with J gene TRBJ2-6; D uncertain. The CDR3 length is 12 residues. The germline V and J ends were trimmed by 8 bases and 1 base, with 3 bases remaining between them. CDR1 is MNHEY and CDR2 is SMNVEV in the germline V gene (reference sequence). In DNA form, the CDR3 reads TGTGCCAGCCGATCTGGGGCCAACGTCCTGACTTTC. It is translated as CASRSGANVLTF.

This clone was observed a handful of times. The chain combines TRBV9 with TRBJ2-3; no firm D call. V lost 0 bases, J lost 6 bases, and 8 bases lay in between. The CDR3 contains 13 residues. Germline values: CDR1 SGDLS, CDR2 YYNGEE. The CDR3 reads CASSVAAQDTQYF. The CDR3 DNA is TGTGCCAGCAGCGTAGCGGCTCAGGATACGCAGTATTTT.

The rearrangement links TRBV5-3 to TRBJ2-7; TRBD2 matches 10 bases. TRBV5-3 is treated as an ORF (open reading frame) with a function not yet certain. V gave up 4 bases and J gave up 3 bases; unmatched junction bases: 10. This CDR3 is built from 16 residues. The CDR3 DNA is TGTGCCAGAAGCCAAAAAGGTAGCGGGAGGTTCTACGAGCAGTACGTC. Its translation: CARSQKGSGRFYEQYV.